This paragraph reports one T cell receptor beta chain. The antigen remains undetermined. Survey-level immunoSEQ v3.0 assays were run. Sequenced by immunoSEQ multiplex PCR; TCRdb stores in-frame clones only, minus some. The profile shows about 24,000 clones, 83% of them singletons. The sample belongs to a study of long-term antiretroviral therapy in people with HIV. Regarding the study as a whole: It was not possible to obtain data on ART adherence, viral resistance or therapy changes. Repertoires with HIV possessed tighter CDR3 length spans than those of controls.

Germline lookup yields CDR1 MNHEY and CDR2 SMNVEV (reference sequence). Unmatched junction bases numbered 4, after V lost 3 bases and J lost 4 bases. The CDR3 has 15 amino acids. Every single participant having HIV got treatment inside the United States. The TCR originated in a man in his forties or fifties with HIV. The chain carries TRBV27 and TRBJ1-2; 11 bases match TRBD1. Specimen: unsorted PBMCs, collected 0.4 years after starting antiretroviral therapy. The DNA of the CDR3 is TGTGCCAGCAGTTTTTCGGGACAGGGGGGCTATGGCTACACCTTC. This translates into CASSFSGQGGYGYTF.